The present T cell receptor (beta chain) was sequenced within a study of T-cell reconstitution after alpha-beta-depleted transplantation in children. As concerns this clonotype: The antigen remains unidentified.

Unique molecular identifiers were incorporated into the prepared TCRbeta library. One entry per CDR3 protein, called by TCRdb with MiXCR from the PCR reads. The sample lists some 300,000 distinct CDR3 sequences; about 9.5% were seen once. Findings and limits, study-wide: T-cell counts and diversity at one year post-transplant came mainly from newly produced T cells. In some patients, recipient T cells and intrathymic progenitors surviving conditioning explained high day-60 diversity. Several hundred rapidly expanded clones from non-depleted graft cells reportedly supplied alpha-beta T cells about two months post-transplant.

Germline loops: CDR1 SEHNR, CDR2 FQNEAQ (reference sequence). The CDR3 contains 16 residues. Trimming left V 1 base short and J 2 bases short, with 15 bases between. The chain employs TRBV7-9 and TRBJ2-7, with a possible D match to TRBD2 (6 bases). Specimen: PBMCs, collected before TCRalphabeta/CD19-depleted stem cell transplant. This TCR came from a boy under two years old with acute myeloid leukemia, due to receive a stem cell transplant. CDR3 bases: TGTGCCAGCAGCTTAGAGGGCGGGGTCCCCGCCTACGAGCAGTACTTC. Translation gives CASSLEGGVPAYEQYF.